This record looks at one T cell receptor (beta chain) sequence and its context. The antigen is unknown. This sample is part of a study of cytomegalovirus exposure and HLA in healthy donors. Study in general: The 120 or so validation repertoires were produced on the same platform as the 670 or so repertoires of the first cohort. This was reported in a later analysis.

Study results and caveats: In a later analysis, first-cohort TCR clusters were found to tend to co-occur in the 120 validation repertoires.

Trimming removed 4 bases at V and 0 bases at J, with 16 bases between. The CDR3 extends over 16 amino acids. CDR1 SGHNT and CDR2 YYREEE come from the germline V gene (reference sequence). The protocol was immunoSEQ multiplex PCR, while the TCRdb copy is restricted to in-frame clones and leaves out a portion. The sample holds 110,000 to 150,000 clones, approximately 94% seen once. Sequencing was carried out using PBMCs. This chain uses TRBV5-4 with TRBJ1-1; no definite D call. This receptor was obtained from a young man in good health and CMV-seropositive. The CDR3 protein is CASSPGMGAMNTEAFF. CDR3 in DNA: TGTGCCAGCAGCCCCGGGATGGGCGCGATGAACACTGAAGCTTTCTTT.